This is a list of T cell receptor beta chains from one sample in a study of Graves' ophthalmopathy and Graves' hyperthyroidism. Via MiXCR, TCRdb re-called the multiplex PCR reads, giving one row per CDR3 protein. The table lists about 600,000 distinct CDR3 sequences, about 35% of them singletons. Sequencing was carried out using peripheral blood or thyroid tissue (not recorded which). These receptors were obtained from an adult man with Graves' hyperthyroidism. Both conserved end residues are trimmed from each CDR3.

14,TRBV7-2,ASSLAGSSGQYEQY
12,TRBV7-9,ASSLSGGTDVLT
13,TRBV12-3/TRBV12-4,ASSPTGVGLTEAF
13,TRBV5-4,ASSLGTGNNYGYT
10,TRBV29-1,SVSVGNYDYT
14,TRBV10-3,AISPSSGGTTGELF
11,TRBV29-1,SVGTSGVDTQY
12,TRBV18,ASSPPDRKETQY
13,TRBV2,ASSGDGGSSQPQH
12,TRBV28,ASSRLRQYTEAF
14,TRBV19,ASSFGTSGNTGELF
13,TRBV4-2,ASTPLAGGWETQY
12,TRBV6-1,ASSEWTANTEAF
11,TRBV19,ASSPSVNYEQY
14,TRBV7-3,ASSPDGGQGANVLT
12,TRBV12-5,ASGAGGPGETQY
11,TRBV27,ASSRGSPYGYT
13,TRBV7-2,ATEVGSSGANVLT
16,TRBV7-6,ASSLGLALSSSYNEQF
12,TRBV3-1,ASSPGRGTDEAF
11,TRBV28,ASRQPLGNTIY
13,TRBV7-9,ASSELAGEAETQY
11,TRBV6-6,ASSRAPGEPEH
11,TRBV25-1,ASTPGLSTEAF
13,TRBV3-1,ASSQGAQGNQPQH
15,TRBV7-8,ASSLMGGRGRQETQC
13,TRBV12-3/TRBV12-4,ASSLGRVSNQPQH
11,TRBV12-3/TRBV12-4,ASRPTWNYEQY
15,TRBV20-1,SARVWTGGLSNEKLF